This TCR beta chain was captured in a study of T cells in Graves' hyperthyroidism and ophthalmopathy. Uncontrolled infection, other autoimmune disease, pregnancy or lactation excluded patients. Details on this clonotype: Its antigen is still unknown.

Amplification of TCR beta CDR3 regions was performed using RNA transcripts as template. With the HTBI primer set, the TCR CDR3 went through a first round of RT-PCR. TCRdb called the multiplex PCR reads again in MiXCR, with one record for every CDR3 protein. The sample lists approximately 640,000 distinct CDR3 sequences, about 45% occurring once. Germline V gene lookup returns CDR1 ENHRY and CDR2 SYGVKD. The CDR3 has 14 residues. J lost 2 bases, V lost 6 bases, and 6 bases had no gene match. Study conclusions and caveats: Blood samples included most of the expanded thyroid clonotypes exceeding 0.001.

This chain uses TRBV10-3 with TRBJ1-1; TRBD1 agrees at 7 bases. The source of this sequence is an adult man with Graves' disease, either hyperthyroidism or ophthalmopathy (not recorded which). The specimen was peripheral blood or thyroid tissue (not recorded which). The CDR3 spells CAIRPAGGNTEAFF. DNA for the CDR3: TGTGCCATCAGACCGGCAGGGGGTAACACTGAAGCTTTCTTT.